The 8 T cell receptor beta chains in this list originate from one sample, sequenced in a study of shared clonotypes between healthy human individuals. Sequencing used immunoSEQ multiplex PCR; TCRdb keeps in-frame clones, though not all of them. The repertoire holds roughly 400,000 clones, about 97% seen once, with 0.32% in the top ten. Sequencing was performed on memory CD8+ T cells sorted from blood. As for subset: CD45RO+ cells pooled with CCR7-negative TemRA cells. The receptors come from a man aged 25-45 years in good health.

This clone was detected a few times. The gene calls are TRBV6-6 and TRBJ2-7; 8 nucleotides line up with TRBD1. The CDR3 runs to 12 residues. Germline CDR1 MNHNY, CDR2 SVGAGI (reference sequence). J gave up 3 bases and V 11 bases, and 6 bases lay outside the gene matches. In DNA form, the CDR3 reads TGTGCCGGAGGGACAGGATTCTACGAGCAGTACTTC. It codes for CAGGTGFYEQYF.

The gene calls are TRBV4-1 and TRBJ1-1; no firm D call. V was trimmed by 4 bases and J by 4 bases, leaving 13 bases between them. Germline V gene sequence: CDR1 MGHRA, CDR2 YSYEKL. The CDR3 totals 14 residues. For the CDR3, the DNA is TGCGCCAGCAGCCTTGGAGGAGGAGGCACTGAAGCTTTCTTT. It is translated as CASSLGGGGTEAFF.

The chain is built from TRBV11-2 and TRBJ1-2; 8 bases are shared with TRBD1. The germline V gene has CDR1 SGHAT and CDR2 FQNNGV. The CDR3 extends over 16 amino acids. V shed 1 base and J 2 bases; nucleotides not matched to a gene: 6. The CDR3 bases are TGTGCCAGCAGCTTAGTTACAGGGGGAGCCAACTATGGCTACACCTTC. This encodes CASSLVTGGANYGYTF.

The chain employs TRBV7-9 and TRBJ1-3, with no clear D. This CDR3 region has 10 residues. From germline, CDR1 is SEHNR and CDR2 FQNEAQ (reference sequence). CDR3 bases: TGTGCTGCCTCTGGAAACACCATATATTTT. This codes for CAASGNTIYF.

J is TRBJ1-5 and V is TRBV19; 7 bases align to TRBD1. Germline lookup yields CDR1 LNHDA and CDR2 SQIVND (reference sequence). V shed 6 bases, J shed 7 bases, and the junction held 21 bases outside the gene matches. This CDR3 is built from 18 residues. CDR3 protein: CASSQRDRVGGLGQPQHF. The DNA of the CDR3 is TGTGCCAGTAGCCAACGTGACAGGGTTGGTGGGTTGGGGCAGCCCCAGCATTTT.

The rearrangement uses TRBV27 and TRBJ2-1; TRBD2 matches 8 bases. Unmatched junction bases numbered 11, after V lost 2 bases and J lost 8 bases. Germline values: CDR1 MNHEY, CDR2 SMNVEV (reference sequence). There are 16 residues in the CDR3. This CDR3 reads CASSLGFLSAGDEQFF. CDR3 DNA: TGTGCCAGCAGTTTAGGGTTCCTTTCAGCGGGAGATGAGCAGTTCTTC.

The V gene is TRBV27, the J gene TRBJ2-5; TRBD2 aligns across 12 bases. CDR3 length: 14 residues. Germline-derived CDR1 and CDR2 are MNHEY and SMNVEV (reference sequence). Losses at the gene ends were 5 bases for V and 6 bases for J; bases not matched to a gene: 4. In nucleotides, the CDR3 is TGTGCCAGCAGTCTAGCGGGAGGGGGGAAGACCCAGTACTTC. It encodes CASSLAGGGKTQYF.

The gene calls are TRBV5-5 and TRBJ1-1; a weak D match, TRBD1 (6 bases). V was clipped by 4 bases and J by 1 base, with 26 bases between them. CDR1 is SGHKS and CDR2 is YYEKEE in the germline V gene (reference sequence). CDR3 length: 19 residues. The CDR3 region is CASSPPHALETGENTEAFF. In nucleotides, the CDR3 is TGTGCCAGCAGCCCGCCCCATGCGTTGGAGACAGGTGAGAACACTGAAGCTTTCTTT.